This T cell receptor beta chain was observed in a study of OX40 agonist ivuxolimab in advanced cancers. Study-level information: Clinicians treated patients with ivuxolimab, an agonistic anti-OX40 (CD134) antibody. Study-wide results and caveats: Blood T cells, both CD4+ and CD8+, expanded clonally by week 6 at 0.1 to 3.0 mg/kg. The expanded peripheral T cells' antigen specificity was not determined. Normalized expansion of T-cell clones was also low for some nonresponders.

Sequencing was performed with immunoSEQ multiplex PCR; in TCRdb, only in-frame clones are kept and a portion is missing. This table holds about 55,000 clones, about 90% found once. Of note for this clone: The antigen remains unidentified.

V shed 6 bases, J shed 6 bases, and the junction held 12 bases outside the gene matches. Germline CDR1 is SQVTM and CDR2 is ANQGSEA. This CDR3 region has 14 residues. This TCR was sampled from an adult with an advanced solid tumor such as melanoma, head and neck, liver or kidney cancer. The chain joins TRBV29-1 to TRBJ1-1, with 8 bases matching TRBD1. Sequencing used CD4+ or CD8+ T cells sorted from blood, obtained in a trial of the OX40 agonist ivuxolimab. CDR3 nucleotides: TGCAGCGTAACCGGGACAGGATTGGGCGCTGAAGCTTTCTTT. Translating gives CSVTGTGLGAEAFF.